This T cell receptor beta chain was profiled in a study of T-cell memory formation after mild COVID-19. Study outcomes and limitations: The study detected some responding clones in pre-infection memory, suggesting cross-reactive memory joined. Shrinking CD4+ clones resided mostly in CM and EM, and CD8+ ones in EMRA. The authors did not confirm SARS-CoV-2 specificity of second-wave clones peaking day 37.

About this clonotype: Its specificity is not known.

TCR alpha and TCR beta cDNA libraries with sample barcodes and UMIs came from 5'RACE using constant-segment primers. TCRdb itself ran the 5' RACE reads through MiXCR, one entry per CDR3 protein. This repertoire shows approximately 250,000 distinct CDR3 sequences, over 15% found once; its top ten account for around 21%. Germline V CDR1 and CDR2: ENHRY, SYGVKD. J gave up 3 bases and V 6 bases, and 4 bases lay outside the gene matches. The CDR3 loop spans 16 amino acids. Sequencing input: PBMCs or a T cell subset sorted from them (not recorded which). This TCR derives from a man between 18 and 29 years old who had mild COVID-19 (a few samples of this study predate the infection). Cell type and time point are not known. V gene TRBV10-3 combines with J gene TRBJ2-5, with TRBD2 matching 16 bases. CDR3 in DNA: TGTGCCATCAGCCCCGGGACTAGCGGGGGGGAAGAGACCCAGTACTTC. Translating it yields CAISPGTSGGEETQYF.